A selection of T cell receptor beta chains follows, all from one sample in a study of naive and memory T cell subsets. TCRdb used MiXCR to reprocess the 5' RACE reads, holding one entry per CDR3 protein. This sample has tens of thousands of distinct CDR3 sequences, with more than 6% found just once. These receptors originate from a female donor in good health. CDR3s include the opening cysteine and the closing phenylalanine or tryptophan. The order of the fields is clone size, J gene, D gene, V gene, CDR3 DNA, CDR3 protein. A D gene is named only where the DNA matches it firmly. Rows may omit the clone size; those that give it use once, few, many or a size class.

clone size: many
J gene: TRBJ1-1
D gene: .
V gene: TRBV7-8
CDR3 DNA: TGTGCCAGCAGCTTATTTAGAGAGAATGAAGCTTTCTTT
CDR3 protein: CASSLFRENEAFF

clone size: many
J gene: TRBJ2-3
D gene: .
V gene: TRBV14
CDR3 DNA: TGTGCCAGCAGCCAAGGGAGAACAGATACGCAGTATTTT
CDR3 protein: CASSQGRTDTQYF

clone size: few
J gene: TRBJ2-5
D gene: TRBD1
V gene: TRBV20-1
CDR3 DNA: TGCAGTGCTAGAATAGGGACAGGACGAAAGGAGACCCAGTACTTC
CDR3 protein: CSARIGTGRKETQYF

clone size: few
J gene: TRBJ1-2
D gene: TRBD1
V gene: TRBV12-3/TRBV12-4
CDR3 DNA: TGTGCCAGCAGCCAACAGGGGGCGAAGGAAGGCTACACCTTC
CDR3 protein: CASSQQGAKEGYTF

clone size: many
J gene: TRBJ1-1
D gene: .
V gene: TRBV10-2
CDR3 DNA: TGCGCCAGCAGGGGGTGGAACACTGAAGCTTTCTTT
CDR3 protein: CASRGWNTEAFF

clone size: .
J gene: TRBJ2-5
D gene: .
V gene: TRBV11-1
CDR3 DNA: TGTGCCAGCAGCTCCGTAGGCGGAGGGCCCCGAGAGACCCAGTACTTC
CDR3 protein: CASSSVGGGPRETQYF

clone size: few
J gene: TRBJ2-5
D gene: TRBD2
V gene: TRBV5-1
CDR3 DNA: TGCGCCAGCTTGGGAGCGGGACAAGAGACCCAGTACTTC
CDR3 protein: CASLGAGQETQYF

clone size: .
J gene: TRBJ2-3
D gene: .
V gene: TRBV24-1
CDR3 DNA: TGTGCCACCAGTGATCAAACTAGTCGTACGCAGTATTTT
CDR3 protein: CATSDQTSRTQYF

clone size: many
J gene: TRBJ1-5
D gene: .
V gene: TRBV4-2
CDR3 DNA: TGTGCCAGCGGACGAGGGGCGGGGGGCAATCAGCCCCAGCATTTT
CDR3 protein: CASGRGAGGNQPQHF

clone size: few
J gene: TRBJ2-4
D gene: .
V gene: TRBV18
CDR3 DNA: TGTGCCAGCTCACCCGACAGGACAGCCAAAAACATTCAGTACTTC
CDR3 protein: CASSPDRTAKNIQYF

clone size: many
J gene: TRBJ1-2
D gene: .
V gene: TRBV29-1
CDR3 DNA: TGCAGCGTTGAATGGACGGTCTATGGCTACACCTTC
CDR3 protein: CSVEWTVYGYTF

clone size: .
J gene: TRBJ2-7
D gene: .
V gene: TRBV29-1
CDR3 DNA: TGCAGCGCGGAAATCCAGGGCACCTACGAGCAGTACTTC
CDR3 protein: CSAEIQGTYEQYF

clone size: few
J gene: TRBJ1-2
D gene: TRBD1
V gene: TRBV18
CDR3 DNA: TGTGCCAGCTCACCAGTTTCCGGGACAGAACTATATGGCTACACCTTC
CDR3 protein: CASSPVSGTELYGYTF

clone size: few
J gene: TRBJ2-5
D gene: .
V gene: TRBV24-1
CDR3 DNA: TGTGCCACCAGTGATTCTGCCCACCAAGAGACCCAGTACTTC
CDR3 protein: CATSDSAHQETQYF

clone size: many
J gene: TRBJ1-5
D gene: TRBD1
V gene: TRBV20-1
CDR3 DNA: TGCAGTGCTAGAGATATAAACAACAGGGGATATGCGTGGGGCAATCAGCCCCAGCATTTT
CDR3 protein: CSARDINNRGYAWGNQPQHF

clone size: few
J gene: TRBJ2-7
D gene: TRBD2
V gene: TRBV3-1
CDR3 DNA: TGTGCCAGCAGCCCCCGGCCCGGGGGGGCGGTGCAGTACTTC
CDR3 protein: CASSPRPGGAVQYF